This T cell receptor (beta chain) comes out of a study of T cells after yellow fever vaccination. About the study: Preparation of fractions with low cell numbers was performed using SMART-Seq v4 Ultra Low Input. Study-wide points: Clones that expanded after primary vaccination mostly reappeared after the booster (96% CD4, approximately 85% CD8). Some clonotypes were seen in both the CD4 and the CD8 compartments. These made up a small share and likely arose from convergent recombination.

This clonotype was counted at least ten times. Its antigen is undetermined. The study made its TCR cDNA through 5'RACE template switching. That step introduced a universal primer site along with UMIs. TCRdb analysed the 5' RACE reads with MiXCR anew, one entry per CDR3 protein. The sample holds 200,000 to 300,000 distinct CDR3 sequences, roughly 7.2% seen once. The CDR3 sequence is 15 residues long. V lost 0 bases and J lost 4, with 10 bases in between. CDR1 and CDR2 (germline): SGDLS, YYNGEE. This receptor was identified in a man aged 30-40 years who received the YFV17D yellow fever vaccine. The chain recombines TRBV9 with TRBJ2-2; a weak D match, TRBD2 (5 bases). This material consisted of CD4+ T cells sorted from PBMCs, taken 15 days after the yellow fever booster vaccination. In nucleotides, the CDR3 is TGTGCCAGCAGCGTAGGCGAGGAGGCCACCGGGGAGCTGTTTTTT. It encodes CASSVGEEATGELFF.